This passage covers 30 T cell receptor beta chains from one sample sequenced in a study of T cell responses to AZD1222 COVID-19 vaccine (dated by TCRdb to 2020 to 2023). In light of the paper, this sample's time point label describes: about 28 days (+/-7) after the second vaccine dose. The library was made by the immunoSEQ multiplex PCR assay. TCRdb stores this immuneACCESS table with in-frame sequences only. Part of the clones is absent; in the studies checked, under half of the shortfall reflects unresolved V genes, and no reason is known for the rest. A total of 100,000 to 130,000 clones appear in this sample, approximately 90% of them only once. Of the sample, 4.8% falls within the top ten clones. Sequencing was performed on peripheral blood, taken 28 days after the second AZD1222 dose. Receptors originate from an adult who received the AZD1222 COVID-19 vaccine.

This clone was observed once. The chain couples TRBV9 to TRBJ1-1; 8 nucleotides align to TRBD1. The CDR3 covers 14 residues. In germline, CDR1 is SGDLS, CDR2 YYNGEE. Trimming removed 2 bases from V and 5 bases from J; junction bases left unmatched: 5. This CDR3 reads CASSVGRGRTEAFF. CDR3 DNA: TGTGCCAGCAGCGTCGGCAGGGGGCGGACTGAAGCTTTCTTT.

The J gene is TRBJ1-5, the V gene TRBV30; the D is unclear. Germline V gene sequence: CDR1 GTSNPN, CDR2 SVGIG (reference sequence). Trimming removed 4 bases from V and 3 bases from J, with 10 bases in between. The CDR3 has 13 residues. In DNA form, the CDR3 reads TGTGCCTGGACGAGGGTTCCCAATCAGCCCCAGCATTTT. Encoded protein: CAWTRVPNQPQHF. The variable domain in full, with the rest retrieved from reference TRBV30 and TRBJ1-5, is SQTIHQWPATLVQPVGSPLSLECTVEGTSNPNLYWYRQAAGRGLQLLFYSVGIGQISSEVPQNLSASRPQDRQFILSSKKLLLSDSGFYLCAWTRVPNQPQHFGDGTRLSIL.

The chain is built from TRBV6-2 or TRBV6-3 and TRBJ2-7; D is perhaps TRBD2 (5 bases). This CDR3 spans 14 amino acids. The germline V gene has CDR1 MNHEY and CDR2 SVGEGT. V shed 4 bases and J shed 5 bases, with 15 bases lying between them. For the CDR3, the DNA is TGTGCCAGCAGTTCCAACCTCGGGGTAGACGAGCAGTACTTC. As protein: CASSSNLGVDEQYF.

This clone has more than one count but fewer than ten. J is TRBJ2-1 and V is TRBV27; weak D call: TRBD2 (7 bases). There are 16 residues in the CDR3. The germline CDR1 and CDR2 sequences are MNHEY and SMNVEV (reference sequence). Trimming took off 3 bases at V and 7 bases at J, with 19 bases between the two ends. This chain's CDR3 is CASSFWGGGKKNEQFF. In nucleotides, the CDR3 is TGTGCCAGCAGTTTTTGGGGGGGCGGGAAAAAAAATGAGCAGTTCTTC.

The J gene is TRBJ2-3, the V gene TRBV5-8; the D is unclear. Trimming stripped 3 bases from V and 4 bases from J, with 9 bases between. Germline V lookup: CDR1 SGHTS, CDR2 YDEGEE. This CDR3 has 13 residues. The CDR3 region is CASSSLGPDTQYF. The CDR3 nucleotides are TGTGCCAGCAGCTCTCTTGGCCCAGATACGCAGTATTTT.

The chain uses TRBV7-2 and TRBJ2-3; 12 bases are a match to TRBD2. The CDR3 has 14 amino acids. Germline V gene data show CDR1 as SGHTA and CDR2 as FQGNSA. The V gene end was trimmed by 5 bases and the J gene end by 5 bases; junction bases not matched to a gene: 2. Here the CDR3 DNA reads TGTGCCAGCAGCGCGGGACTAGCGGGAGATACGCAGTATTTT. Translated: CASSAGLAGDTQYF.

The chain employs TRBV19 and TRBJ1-5; D unresolved. The CDR3 has 16 residues. Germline V gives CDR1 LNHDA, CDR2 SQIVND (reference sequence). Between the trimmed V and J ends, which lost 5 bases and 2 bases, there was a span of 16 bases. The CDR3 spells CASSPQLYQGNQPQHF. The CDR3 bases are TGTGCCAGTAGTCCGCAACTATATCAGGGCAATCAGCCCCAGCATTTT.

The gene calls are TRBV7-9 and TRBJ1-1, with D perhaps TRBD1 (5 bases). Germline CDR1 reads SEHNR; CDR2 reads FQNEAQ (reference sequence). The CDR3 runs to 15 residues. V was trimmed by 4 bases and J by 1 base, leaving 13 bases between them. CDR3: CASSSKGIPNTEAFF. CDR3 in DNA: TGTGCCAGCAGCTCTAAGGGGATCCCGAACACTGAAGCTTTCTTT.

The rearrangement links TRBV5-4 to TRBJ2-6; TRBD1 aligns across 8 bases. This CDR3 contains 15 residues. V shed 5 bases and J 2 bases; nucleotides not matched to a gene: 3. Germline V CDR1 and CDR2: SGHNT, YYREEE (reference sequence). The CDR3 loop is CASRIQGAGANVLTF. The CDR3 nucleotides are TGTGCCAGCAGGATACAGGGGGCTGGGGCCAACGTCCTGACTTTC.

The V and J genes are TRBV19 and TRBJ2-7, with 8 positions matching TRBD1. With V trimmed by 5 bases and J by 2 bases, 5 bases remained unmatched. CDR3 length: 14 amino acids. CDR1 and CDR2 (germline): LNHDA, SQIVND (reference sequence). CDR3 nucleotides: TGTGCCAGTAGTTCCGGGACAGGCCCCTACGAGCAGTACTTC. Its translation: CASSSGTGPYEQYF.

This clone was seen only once. The chain employs TRBV6-1 and TRBJ1-2; no reliable D call. Germline loops: CDR1 MNHNS, CDR2 SASEGT. The CDR3 sequence is 14 residues long. Trimming stripped 0 bases from V and 4 bases from J, with 9 bases between. The CDR3 region is CASSEAPDGYGYTF. The CDR3 region has the DNA TGTGCCAGCAGTGAAGCACCAGACGGCTATGGCTACACCTTC.

This rearrangement joins TRBV5-1 to TRBJ1-1, with a weak D call TRBD1 (5 bases). CDR1 SGHRS and CDR2 YFSETQ come from the germline V gene. The V end was cut by 6 bases, the J end by 5 bases, with 23 bases between. This CDR3 comprises 16 residues. CDR3 region: CASTPSPGEVWTEAFF. As DNA, the CDR3 is TGCGCCAGCACCCCCTCGCCGGGGGAAGTGTGGACTGAAGCTTTCTTT.

The chain has TRBV6-1 and TRBJ1-3; possible D gene TRBD1, 5 bases. The ends were cut back, 4 bases at V and 0 bases at J, with 13 bases in the middle. CDR1 and CDR2 from the germline V gene are MNHNS and SASEGT. The CDR3 runs 16 residues. The CDR3 nucleotides are TGTGCCAGCAGTGCAGGGACCCCCCGCTCTGGAAACACCATATATTTT. This encodes CASSAGTPRSGNTIYF.

The chain employs TRBV6-5 and TRBJ1-1; 8 bases map to TRBD1. The CDR3 extends over 14 amino acids. The J segment lost 1 base and the V segment lost 5 bases, leaving 3 bases of the junction unmatched. Germline loops: CDR1 MNHEY, CDR2 SVGAGI. As DNA, the CDR3 is TGTGCCAGCAGTAGGGGACAGGCGAACACTGAAGCTTTCTTT. Translated: CASSRGQANTEAFF.

This clone was found a few times. The genes are TRBV30 and TRBJ2-3; 8 nucleotides match TRBD1. The CDR3 length is 14 residues. CDR1 GTSNPN and CDR2 SVGIG come from the germline V gene (reference sequence). The trim removed 6 bases at V and 13 bases at J, leaving 18 bases unmatched. The CDR3 nucleotides are TGTGCCTGTACCACCACTCTCGGACAGGGCGAGGAGTATTTT. This encodes CACTTTLGQGEEYF.

This chain connects TRBV6-5 to TRBJ2-7, with D perhaps TRBD2 (5 bases). Germline CDR1 and CDR2: MNHEY and SVGAGI. The CDR3 consists of 15 residues. V was shortened by 5 bases and J by 6 bases, with 20 bases between the two germline ends. The CDR3 sequence: CASSPLRGSDGEQYF. CDR3 nucleotide sequence: TGTGCCAGCAGTCCCCTCCGGGGATCCGACGGCGAGCAGTACTTC.

The chain uses TRBV2 and TRBJ2-7, with a weak D call TRBD1 (5 bases). The V end lost 4 bases, the J end lost 3 bases, and 13 bases lay between the germline ends. The CDR3 runs to 14 residues. Germline loops: CDR1 SNHLY, CDR2 FYNNEI. The chain's CDR3 is CASSGRGTGYEQYF. The CDR3 DNA reads TGTGCCAGCAGTGGTAGGGGTACGGGCTACGAGCAGTACTTC.

This chain connects TRBV4-1 to TRBJ1-1; D unclear. Between the trimmed V and J ends, which lost 3 bases and 1 base, there was a span of 6 bases. CDR3 length: 13 residues. Germline values: CDR1 MGHRA, CDR2 YSYEKL. The CDR3 loop is CASSHPSNTEAFF. CDR3 DNA: TGCGCCAGCAGCCACCCTTCGAACACTGAAGCTTTCTTT.

The chain joins TRBV5-6 to TRBJ2-3, with no clear D. Trimming took off 0 bases at V and 3 bases at J, with 5 bases between the two ends. This CDR3 has 13 amino acids. Germline-derived CDR1 and CDR2 are SGHDT and YYEEEE. The CDR3: CASSLASTDTQYF. The CDR3 coding sequence is TGTGCCAGCAGCTTGGCTAGTACAGATACGCAGTATTTT.

This clone has only one observation. The genes are TRBV19 and TRBJ1-2, with 9 bases matching TRBD1. The germline CDR1 and CDR2 sequences are LNHDA and SQIVND (reference sequence). V lost 9 bases, J lost 7 bases, and 6 bases stayed unmatched. CDR3 length equals 12 residues. The CDR3 DNA sequence: TGTGCCAGCTCCCGGGACAGGGTTGGCTACACCTTC. This sequence encodes CASSRDRVGYTF. Using reference TRBV19 and TRBJ1-2 for the parts outside the CDR3, the full variable domain is DGGITQSPKYLFRKEGQNVTLSCEQNLNHDAMYWYRQDPGQGLRLIYYSQIVNDFQKGDIAEGYSVSREKKESFPLTVTSAQKNPTAFYLCASSRDRVGYTFGSGTRLTVV.

The V gene is TRBV19, the J gene TRBJ1-4; 10 bases line up with TRBD1. The germline V gene has CDR1 LNHDA and CDR2 SQIVND (reference sequence). The CDR3 has 16 amino acids. With V trimmed by 8 bases and J by 3 bases, 9 bases remained unmatched. In DNA, the CDR3 is TGTGCCAGTGCTGGACAGGGGGGGCGATCTAATGAAAAACTGTTTTTT. This translates into CASAGQGGRSNEKLFF.

The chain links TRBV5-1 to TRBJ2-5; 9 nucleotides match TRBD2. CDR3 length: 15 residues. Germline-derived CDR1 and CDR2 are SGHRS and YFSETQ. The ends lost 2 bases at V and 1 base at J; junction bases unmatched: 3. The CDR3 loop reads CASSLTSGFQETQYF. CDR3 bases: TGCGCCAGCAGCTTAACTAGCGGGTTCCAAGAGACCCAGTACTTC.

The chain uses TRBV15 and TRBJ1-5; D unclear. The CDR3 runs 14 residues. Germline values: CDR1 LNHNV, CDR2 YYDKDF (reference sequence). V was cut by 6 bases and J by 1 base, with 10 bases left in between. CDR3 region: CATRMPVSNQPQHF. In DNA form, the CDR3 reads TGTGCCACCAGGATGCCGGTGAGCAATCAGCCCCAGCATTTT.

The CDR3 DNA follows: TGTGCCAGCAGCTTAGAGGGGGGAGGGGTCTCCACCTATGGCTACACCTTC. It yields the protein CASSLEGGGVSTYGYTF. V usage is TRBV7-2 and J usage is TRBJ1-2, with D tentatively TRBD1 (6 bases). Germline V CDR1 and CDR2: SGHTA, FQGNSA. The CDR3 runs 17 residues. Trimming pared 1 base from V and 4 bases from J, leaving 19 bases between.

The chain is built from TRBV7-9 and TRBJ2-5; weak D call: TRBD1 (5 bases). Germline V gene data show CDR1 as SEHNR and CDR2 as FQNEAQ (reference sequence). The V end was cut by 11 bases, the J end by 6 bases, with 19 bases between. The CDR3 length is 13 residues. Here the CDR3 reads CACNRLGYQTQYF. DNA for the CDR3: TGTGCCTGCAACAGGTTGGGCTATCAGACCCAGTACTTC.

The chain couples TRBV4-1 to TRBJ2-2; 7 positions match TRBD2. The CDR3 contains 15 residues. Germline V gene data show CDR1 as MGHRA and CDR2 as YSYEKL. Trimming at V came to 4 bases and at J to 8 bases, leaving 10 bases not matched to a gene. CDR3 nucleotide sequence: TGCGCCAGCAGCCCAATGACTAGCCTCGTTGGGGAGCTGTTTTTT. This gives the protein CASSPMTSLVGELFF.

The gene calls are TRBV18 and TRBJ2-1, with 7 bases aligning to TRBD1. The CDR3 sequence is 16 residues long. Germline trimming cut 1 base from V and 10 bases from J; bases unmatched to any gene: 13. CDR1 and CDR2 (germline): KGHSH, LQKENI. This CDR3 reads CASSPRQGVSAGEQFF. CDR3 DNA sequence: TGTGCCAGCTCACCACGGCAGGGGGTATCGGCGGGCGAGCAGTTCTTC.

The chain couples TRBV29-1 to TRBJ2-3; possibly TRBD1 for D (5 bases). CDR1 SQVTM and CDR2 ANQGSEA come from the germline V gene. The CDR3 contains 15 residues. V was pared by 7 bases and J by 0 bases, with 17 bases between. The CDR3: CSATEQDPSTDTQYF. CDR3 DNA: TGCAGCGCCACAGAACAGGATCCTAGCACAGATACGCAGTATTTT.

This clone was seen once. V gene TRBV28 combines with J gene TRBJ2-3; TRBD1 agrees at 7 bases. CDR1 and CDR2 (germline): MDHEN, SYDVKM. V was clipped by 6 bases and J by 3 bases; unmatched bases: 9. This CDR3 has 15 amino acids. The CDR3 loop reads CASSPMDRLTDTQYF. DNA of the CDR3: TGTGCCAGCAGCCCGATGGACAGGCTAACAGATACGCAGTATTTT.

The J gene is TRBJ1-1, the V gene TRBV4-1, with D unresolved. Germline loops: CDR1 MGHRA, CDR2 YSYEKL. V lost 0 bases to trimming and J lost 0 bases, with 8 bases between them. The CDR3 length is 15 residues. Here the CDR3 reads CASSQETGVNTEAFF. In nucleotides, the CDR3 is TGCGCCAGCAGCCAAGAAACTGGGGTGAACACTGAAGCTTTCTTT.